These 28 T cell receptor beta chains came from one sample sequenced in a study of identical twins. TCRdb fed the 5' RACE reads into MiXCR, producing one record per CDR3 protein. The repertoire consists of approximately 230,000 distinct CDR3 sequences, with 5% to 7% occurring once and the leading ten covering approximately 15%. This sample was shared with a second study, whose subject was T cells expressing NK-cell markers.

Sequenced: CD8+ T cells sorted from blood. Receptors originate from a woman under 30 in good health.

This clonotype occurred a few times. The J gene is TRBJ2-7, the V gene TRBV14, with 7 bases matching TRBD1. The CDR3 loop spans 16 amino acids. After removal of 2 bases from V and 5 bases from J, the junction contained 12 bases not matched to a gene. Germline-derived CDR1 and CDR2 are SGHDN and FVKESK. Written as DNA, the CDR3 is TGTGCCAGCAGCCAACCACTTCAGACAGGGCGCCACGAGCAGTACTTC. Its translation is CASSQPLQTGRHEQYF.

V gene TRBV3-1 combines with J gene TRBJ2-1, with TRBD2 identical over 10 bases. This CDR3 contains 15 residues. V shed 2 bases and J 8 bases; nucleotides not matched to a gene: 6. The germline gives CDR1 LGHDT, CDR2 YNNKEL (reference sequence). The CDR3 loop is CASSQTKREGDEQFF. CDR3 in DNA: TGTGCCAGCAGCCAAACCAAGCGGGAGGGGGATGAGCAGTTCTTC.

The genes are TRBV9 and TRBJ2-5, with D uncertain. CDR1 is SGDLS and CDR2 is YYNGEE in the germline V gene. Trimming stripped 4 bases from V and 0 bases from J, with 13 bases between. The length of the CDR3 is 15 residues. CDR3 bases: TGTGCCAGCAGCATTGAAGGCAGTCACCAAGAGACCCAGTACTTC. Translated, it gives CASSIEGSHQETQYF.

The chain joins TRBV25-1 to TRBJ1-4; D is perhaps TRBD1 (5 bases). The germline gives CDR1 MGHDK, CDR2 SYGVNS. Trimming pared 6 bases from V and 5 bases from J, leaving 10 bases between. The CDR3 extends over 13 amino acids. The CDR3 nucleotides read TGTGCCAGCAGCAGGGTCGGAAATGAAAAACTGTTTTTT. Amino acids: CASSRVGNEKLFF.

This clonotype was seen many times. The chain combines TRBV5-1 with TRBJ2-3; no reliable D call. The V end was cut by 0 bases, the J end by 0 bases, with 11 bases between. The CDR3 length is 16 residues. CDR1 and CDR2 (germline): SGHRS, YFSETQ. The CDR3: CASSLAVGSSTDTQYF. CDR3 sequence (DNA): TGCGCCAGCAGCTTGGCGGTCGGGTCTAGCACAGATACGCAGTATTTT. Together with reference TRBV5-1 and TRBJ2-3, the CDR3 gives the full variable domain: KAGVTQTPRYLIKTRGQQVTLSCSPISGHRSVSWYQQTPGQGLQFLFEYFSETQRNKGNFPGRFSGRQFSNSRSEMNVSTLELGDSALYLCASSLAVGSSTDTQYFGPGTRLTVL.

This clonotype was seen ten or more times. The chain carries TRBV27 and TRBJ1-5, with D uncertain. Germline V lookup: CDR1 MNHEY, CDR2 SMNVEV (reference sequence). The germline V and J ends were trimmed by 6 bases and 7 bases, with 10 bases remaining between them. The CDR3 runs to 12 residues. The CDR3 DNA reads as TGTGCCAGCAGCCTGCTGGGGCAGCCCCAGCATTTT. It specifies CASSLLGQPQHF.

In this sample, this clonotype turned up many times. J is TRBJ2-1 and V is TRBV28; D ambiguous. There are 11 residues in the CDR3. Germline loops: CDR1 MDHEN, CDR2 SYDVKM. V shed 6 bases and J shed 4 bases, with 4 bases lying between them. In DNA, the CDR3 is TGTGCCAGCAGGGAGTACAATGAGCAGTTCTTC. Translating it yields CASREYNEQFF.

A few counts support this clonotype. CDR3 sequence reads: CASTGTGDSPLHF. DNA of the CDR3: TGCGCCAGCACCGGGACAGGGGACTCACCCCTCCACTTT. V usage is TRBV10-1 and J usage is TRBJ1-6; 10 bases fit TRBD1. Trimming cost V 7 bases and J 10 bases; bases outside gene matches: 4. The germline V gene encodes CDR1 WNHNN and CDR2 SYGVQD (reference sequence). The CDR3 spans 13 residues.

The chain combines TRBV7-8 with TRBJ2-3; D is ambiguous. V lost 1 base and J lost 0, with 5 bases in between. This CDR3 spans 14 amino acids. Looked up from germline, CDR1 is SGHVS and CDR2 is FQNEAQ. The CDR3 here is CASSLEQSTDTQYF. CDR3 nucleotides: TGTGCCAGCAGCTTAGAACAGAGCACAGATACGCAGTATTTT.

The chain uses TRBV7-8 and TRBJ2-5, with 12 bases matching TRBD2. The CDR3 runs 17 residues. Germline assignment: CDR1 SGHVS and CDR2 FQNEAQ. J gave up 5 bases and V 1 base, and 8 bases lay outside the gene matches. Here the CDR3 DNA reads TGTGCCAGCAGCTTAGGGCTAGCGGGAGGGCCGTGGGAGACCCAGTACTTC. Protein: CASSLGLAGGPWETQYF.

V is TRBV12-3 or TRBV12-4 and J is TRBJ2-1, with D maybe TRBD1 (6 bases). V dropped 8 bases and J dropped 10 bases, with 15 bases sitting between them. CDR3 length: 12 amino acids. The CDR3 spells CASQWGPGEQFF. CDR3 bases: TGTGCCAGCCAATGGGGGCCGGGAGAGCAGTTCTTC.

The CDR3 DNA reads as TGTGCCAGCAGCAGTAGCGGGGGGACGATCTACAATGAGCAGTTCTTC. Translated: CASSSSGGTIYNEQFF. The chain recombines TRBV7-9 with TRBJ2-1; 10 positions match TRBD2. The germline V gene has CDR1 SEHNR and CDR2 FQNEAQ (reference sequence). Trimming removed 5 bases from V and 3 bases from J; junction bases left unmatched: 7. The CDR3 is made up of 16 amino acids.

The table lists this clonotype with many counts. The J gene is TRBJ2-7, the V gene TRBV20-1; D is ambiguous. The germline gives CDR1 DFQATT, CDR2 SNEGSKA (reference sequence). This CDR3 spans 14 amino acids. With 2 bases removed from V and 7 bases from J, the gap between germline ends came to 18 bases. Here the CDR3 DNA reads TGCAGTGCTAGAAGTCTTACCGAGAGTTTGGAGCAGTACTTC. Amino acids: CSARSLTESLEQYF.

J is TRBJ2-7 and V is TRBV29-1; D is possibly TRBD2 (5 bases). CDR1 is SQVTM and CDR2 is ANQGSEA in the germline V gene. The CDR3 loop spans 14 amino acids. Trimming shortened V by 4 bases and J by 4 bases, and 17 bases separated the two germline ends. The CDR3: CSVVPTHGVYEQYF. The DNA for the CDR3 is TGCAGCGTTGTACCCACTCACGGGGTTTACGAGCAGTACTTC.

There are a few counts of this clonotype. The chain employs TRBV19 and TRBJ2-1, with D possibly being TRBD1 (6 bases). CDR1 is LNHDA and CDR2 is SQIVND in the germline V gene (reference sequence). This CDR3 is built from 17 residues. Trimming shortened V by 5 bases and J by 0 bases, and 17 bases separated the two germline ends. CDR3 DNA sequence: TGTGCCAGTAGTTCCCCGGGACACCCGAGCTCCTACAATGAGCAGTTCTTC. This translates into CASSSPGHPSSYNEQFF.

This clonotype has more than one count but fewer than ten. The CDR3, as DNA: TGTGCCAGCAGTTTAATGGTGAACACTGAAGCTTTCTTT. Protein product: CASSLMVNTEAFF. The V gene is TRBV12-3 or TRBV12-4, the J gene TRBJ1-1; D ambiguous. There are 13 residues in the CDR3. V was clipped by 2 bases and J by 0 bases, with 4 bases between them.

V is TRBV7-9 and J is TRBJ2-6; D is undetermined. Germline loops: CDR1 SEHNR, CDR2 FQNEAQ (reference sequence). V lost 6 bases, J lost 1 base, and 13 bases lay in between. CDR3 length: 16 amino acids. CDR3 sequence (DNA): TGTGCCAGCAGTCTACCTCCTCGGTCTGGGGCCAACGTCCTGACTTTC. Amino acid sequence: CASSLPPRSGANVLTF.

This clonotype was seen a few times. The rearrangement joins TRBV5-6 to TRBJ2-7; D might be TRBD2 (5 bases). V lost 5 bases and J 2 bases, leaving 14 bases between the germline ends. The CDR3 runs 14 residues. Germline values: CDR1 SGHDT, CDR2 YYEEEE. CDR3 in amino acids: CASRGSGVPYEQYF. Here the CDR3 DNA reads TGTGCCAGCAGAGGGTCCGGGGTGCCCTACGAGCAGTACTTC.

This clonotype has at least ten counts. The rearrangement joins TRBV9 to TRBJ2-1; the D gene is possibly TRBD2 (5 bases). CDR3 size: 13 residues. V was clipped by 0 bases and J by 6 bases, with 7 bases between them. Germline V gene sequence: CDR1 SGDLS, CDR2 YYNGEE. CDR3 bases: TGTGCCAGCAGCGTAGGAGGGTCCAATGAGCAGTTCTTC. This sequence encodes CASSVGGSNEQFF.

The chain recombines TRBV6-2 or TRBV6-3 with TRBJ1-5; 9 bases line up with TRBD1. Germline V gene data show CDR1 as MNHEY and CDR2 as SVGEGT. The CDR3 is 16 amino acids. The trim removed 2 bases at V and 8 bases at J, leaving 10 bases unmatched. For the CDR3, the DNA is TGTGCCAGCAGTTACACCGGGACAGGGCGGCTGGAGCCCCAGCATTTT. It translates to CASSYTGTGRLEPQHF.

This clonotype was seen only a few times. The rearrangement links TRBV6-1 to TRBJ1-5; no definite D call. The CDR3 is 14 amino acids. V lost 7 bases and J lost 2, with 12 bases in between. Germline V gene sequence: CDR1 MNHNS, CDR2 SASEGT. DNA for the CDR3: TGTGCCAGCAACATCGAGATCGGCAATCAGCCCCAGCATTTT. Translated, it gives CASNIEIGNQPQHF.

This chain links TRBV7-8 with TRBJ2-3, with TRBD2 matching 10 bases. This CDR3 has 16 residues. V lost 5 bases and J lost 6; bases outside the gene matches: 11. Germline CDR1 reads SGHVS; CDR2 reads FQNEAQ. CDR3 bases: TGTGCCAGCAGCCCTACGACGGGGGGACTAGCGGATACGCAGTATTTT. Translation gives CASSPTTGGLADTQYF.

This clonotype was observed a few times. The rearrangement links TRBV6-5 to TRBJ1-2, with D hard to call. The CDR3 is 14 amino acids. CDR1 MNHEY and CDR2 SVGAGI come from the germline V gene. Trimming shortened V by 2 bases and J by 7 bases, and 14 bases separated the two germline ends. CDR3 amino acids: CASSYVPSSGGYTF. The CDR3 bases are TGTGCCAGCAGTTACGTCCCGAGCAGCGGTGGCTACACCTTC.

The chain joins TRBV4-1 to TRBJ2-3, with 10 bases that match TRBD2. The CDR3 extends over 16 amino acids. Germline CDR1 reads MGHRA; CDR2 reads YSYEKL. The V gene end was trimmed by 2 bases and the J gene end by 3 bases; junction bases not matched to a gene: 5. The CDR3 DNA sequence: TGCGCCAGCAGCCAAACTCTAGCGGGGGCAACAGATACGCAGTATTTT. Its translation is CASSQTLAGATDTQYF.

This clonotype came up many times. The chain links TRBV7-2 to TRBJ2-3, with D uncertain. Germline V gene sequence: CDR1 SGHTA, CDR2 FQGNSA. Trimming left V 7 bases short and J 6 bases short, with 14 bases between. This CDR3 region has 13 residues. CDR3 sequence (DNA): TGTGCCAGCACCGATAGATACGGGGATACGCAGTATTTT. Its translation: CASTDRYGDTQYF. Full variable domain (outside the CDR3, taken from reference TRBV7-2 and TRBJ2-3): GAGVSQSPSNKVTEKGKDVELRCDPISGHTALYWYRQSLGQGLEFLIYFQGNSAPDKSGLPSDRFSAERTGGSVSTLTIQRTQQEDSAVYLCASTDRYGDTQYFGPGTRLTVL.

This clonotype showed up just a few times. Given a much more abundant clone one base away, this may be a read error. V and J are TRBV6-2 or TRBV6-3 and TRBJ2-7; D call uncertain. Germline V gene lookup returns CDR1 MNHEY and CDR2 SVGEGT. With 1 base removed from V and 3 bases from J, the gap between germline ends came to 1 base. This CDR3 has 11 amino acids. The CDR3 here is CASSYYYEQYF. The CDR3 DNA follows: TGTGCCAGCAGTTACTACTACGAGCAGTACTTC.

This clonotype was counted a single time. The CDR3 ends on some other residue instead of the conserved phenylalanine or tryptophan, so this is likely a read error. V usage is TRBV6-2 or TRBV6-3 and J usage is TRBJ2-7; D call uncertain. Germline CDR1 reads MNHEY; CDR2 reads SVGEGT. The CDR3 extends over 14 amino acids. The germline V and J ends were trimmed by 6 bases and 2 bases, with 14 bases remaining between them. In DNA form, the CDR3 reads TGTGCCAGCAGCCACTATGGCGCGACCTACGAGCAGTACTTA. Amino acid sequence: CASSHYGATYEQYL.

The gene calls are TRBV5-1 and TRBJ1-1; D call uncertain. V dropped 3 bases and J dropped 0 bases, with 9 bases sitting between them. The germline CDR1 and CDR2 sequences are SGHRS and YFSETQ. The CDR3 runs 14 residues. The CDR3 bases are TGCGCCAGCAGCTCCCGGAGCATGAACACTGAAGCTTTCTTT. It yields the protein CASSSRSMNTEAFF.